This T cell receptor beta chain is drawn from a study of blood T cells in healthy people across ages. Study-level points and caveats: Naive and antigen-experienced cells could not be conclusively compared, given unsorted PBMCs. Possibly, changes in expanded clonotypes were confounded because donor CMV status was unknown.

Notes on this clonotype: Its antigen is as yet unknown.

Trimming removed 4 bases from V and 8 bases from J; junction bases left unmatched: 14. The CDR3 has 16 amino acids. Germline CDR1 is SGHTA and CDR2 is FQGNSA. Total RNA extracted from each sample amounted to at least 6 micrograms. The use of a sample-barcoded 5' primer and a J-beta primer mix characterized a second PCR of roughly 7 to 12 cycles. Via MiXCR, TCRdb re-called the 5' RACE reads, giving one row per CDR3 protein. The sample includes 1.5 million or so distinct CDR3 sequences, about 43% of them seen just once. This receptor was obtained from a woman younger than 30 in good health. The chain recombines TRBV7-2 with TRBJ1-3, with 7 bases aligning to TRBD1. The source material was blood. CDR3: CASSSGGGEPIDTIYF. DNA of the CDR3: TGTGCCAGCAGCTCAGGGGGGGGGGAACCCATTGACACCATATATTTT.